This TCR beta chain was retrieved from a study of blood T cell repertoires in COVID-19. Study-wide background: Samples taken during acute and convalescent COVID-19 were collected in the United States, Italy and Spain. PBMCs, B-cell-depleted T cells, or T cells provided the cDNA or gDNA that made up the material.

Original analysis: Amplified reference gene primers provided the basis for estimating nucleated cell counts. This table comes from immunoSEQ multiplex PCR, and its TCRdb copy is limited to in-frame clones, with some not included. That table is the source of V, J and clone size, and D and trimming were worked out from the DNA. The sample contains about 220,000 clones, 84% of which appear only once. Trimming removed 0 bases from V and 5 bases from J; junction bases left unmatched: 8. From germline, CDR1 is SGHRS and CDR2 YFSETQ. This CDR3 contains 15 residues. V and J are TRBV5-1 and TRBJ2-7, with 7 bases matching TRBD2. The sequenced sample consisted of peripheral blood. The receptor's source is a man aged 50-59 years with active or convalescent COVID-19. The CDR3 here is CASSLGSGIAHEQYF. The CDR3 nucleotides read TGCGCCAGCAGCTTGGGGAGCGGGATAGCCCACGAGCAGTACTTC.